The following is a T cell receptor (beta chain) sequence with its context. The antigen is not known. This sample is part of a study of blood T cells in healthy people across ages. Study-wide points: Changes seen in expanded clonotypes were possibly confounded by donor CMV status left unknown.

With a J-beta primer mix and a sample-barcoded 5' primer, a second PCR ran about 7 to 12 cycles. MiXCR was run by TCRdb on the 5' RACE reads, yielding one entry per CDR3 protein. The profile shows hundreds of thousands of distinct CDR3 sequences, 35% to 45% of them singletons. The germline V gene has CDR1 LGHDT and CDR2 YNNKEL (reference sequence). Unmatched junction bases numbered 12, after V lost 0 bases and J lost 4 bases. The CDR3 has 17 amino acids. This clonotype was sampled from a woman aged 55 to 70 in good health. Source material: blood. The J gene is TRBJ2-7, the V gene TRBV3-1; 7 positions match TRBD2. CDR3 nucleotide sequence: TGTGCCAGCAGCCAAGATCTCGGGCGGGGGAGGACGTACGAGCAGTACTTC. Translation gives CASSQDLGRGRTYEQYF.